Detailed here is one T cell receptor beta chain. The table lists this clonotype with a few counts. The antigen it binds to is not known. Base quality data are lacking; no much larger clone is found one base away. The roughly 37 donors, aged 6 to 90 years, were systemically healthy Caucasian individuals from Russia. Each donor gave ten milliliters of peripheral blood, collected into EDTA-treated Vacutainer tubes. Ficoll-Paque density-gradient centrifugation was used to isolate PBMCs, with at least 6 million per sample. Total RNA, at least 6 micrograms per sample, was extracted from PBMCs with Trizol reagent. Naive CD45RAhigh/CD27high T cell percentages were measured by flow cytometry on a PBMC aliquot from every donor. This sample stems from a study of blood T cells in healthy people across ages (dated by TCRdb to about 2015). Notes on the research overall: In model experiments, template switching captured about one uniquely barcoded TCR beta cDNA molecule for every two T cells. To track age-related changes in TCR beta repertoire diversity, the study relied on deep sequencing normalized with unique cDNA molecular identifiers. The donors were split into four age groups: young (average about 16 years), middle-aged (around 40), aged (62) and long-lived (roughly 80). Donors of different ages were randomly distributed across sequencing lanes to avoid experimental bias. Two additional independent replicas of 1 million unique cDNA reads from the same blood draw were analyzed for two donors (one aged 18 to 30 and one aged 80 or older).

Library construction relied on 5' RACE. TCRdb names Illumina HiSeq 2500 as the instrument used. A second PCR of about 6 to 11 cycles was performed with a sample-barcoded 5' primer and a J-beta primer mix. A template-switch 5' adaptor carrying 12 random nucleotides introduced a unique molecular identifier onto each TCR beta cDNA molecule. Each sample yielded at least 3 million CDR3-containing paired-end reads. The Mint cDNA synthesis kit, primed by a TRBC-specific oligonucleotide, was used to synthesize first-strand cDNA from all RNA. Following uracil-DNA glycosylase treatment, all cDNA underwent a first 18-cycle PCR with the universal primers M1SS and BC2_uni_R. In the original analysis: Normalization of each sample was performed by random selection of 1 million high-quality reads, each carrying a distinct molecular identifier. Reads with shared molecular identifiers were discarded instead of being binned into consensus sequences. CDR3 identification, clonotype clustering and error correction used MiTCR with a Q25 quality threshold and the strictest error-elimination algorithm. A nonparametric unseen species model using Euler transformation provided a lower-bound estimate of total TCR beta diversity. TCRdb reworked the public reads: Q25 trimming with fastp, MiXCR clone assembly, productive beta chains retained. Duplicate CDR3 protein sequences are folded into a single record with the most common DNA and genes. The V and J calls were determined by TCRdb, not by the authors. This sample comprises some 900,000 distinct CDR3 sequences, about 48% of them detected only once. Jointly, the top ten make up roughly 13% of the sample.

Overall results and qualifications from the work: Because donor CMV infection status was unknown, age-related changes in expanded clonotypes were potentially confounded. Estimates of total diversity based on one million sequenced T cells were regarded as lower bounds and as underestimates. As age increased, observed TCR beta diversity per million T cells dropped in a roughly linear way, and a significant reduction was already evident by age 40. Compared with the aged group, more naive CD4+ T cells, fewer expanded clones and increased TCR diversity were shown by the long-lived group, suggesting age selection. Since profiling was done on bulk unsorted PBMCs, naive and antigen-experienced compartments could not be conclusively compared. There was a strong correlation between observed TCR beta diversity and the percentage of naive T cells measured by flow cytometry.

Sequenced material: blood. This receptor was identified in a man aged 25 to 40 in good health.

The DNA sequence is as follows: TGTGCCAGCAGTGGGGGACAGGGGACCTACAATGAGCAGTTCTTC. The encoded protein is CASSGGQGTYNEQFF. The sequence joins TRBV28 to TRBJ2-1, with TRBD1 matching 10 junction bases. CDR1 and CDR2, looked up from the germline V gene, are MDHEN and SYDVKM. The CDR3 covers 15 residues, taking in both the cysteine and the phenylalanine. Just the 45-base CDR3 DNA is kept, in frame starting at base 1. The junction shows trimming of 5 bases on V and 2 bases on J, and the gene matches do not reach 3 bases of it. The variable domain in full, with residues beyond the CDR3 obtained from the reference TRBV28 and TRBJ2-1 genes, is DVKVTQSSRYLVKRTGEKVFLECVQDMDHENMFWYRQDPGLGLRLIYFSYDVKMKEKGDIPEGYSVSREKKERFSLILESASTNQTSMYLCASSGGQGTYNEQFFGPGTRLTVL.